Described below is a single TCR beta chain sequence and its context. This CDR3 has 12 amino acids. Between the trimmed V and J ends, which lost 8 bases and 12 bases, there was a span of 19 bases. Germline V gene sequence: CDR1 SNHLY, CDR2 FYNNEI. These data come from a study of OX40 agonist ivuxolimab in advanced cancers. Clones were sequenced by immunoSEQ multiplex PCR, and TCRdb holds only the in-frame ones, with some missing. The table lists roughly 38,000 clones, around nine tenths of them singletons. The sequence derives from an adult with an advanced solid tumor such as melanoma, head and neck, liver or kidney cancer. V is TRBV2 and J is TRBJ2-5; a possible D gene is TRBD1 (5 bases). The sample here was CD4+ or CD8+ T cells sorted from blood, taken in a trial of the OX40 agonist ivuxolimab. Here the CDR3 reads CASRDPQGAEYF. CDR3 in DNA: TGTGCCAGCCGAGACCCGCAAGGGGCCGAGTACTTC.